A selection of T cell receptor beta chains follows, all from one sample in a study of blood T cell repertoires in COVID-19. Libraries were prepared by immunoSEQ multiplex PCR; TCRdb keeps only in-frame clonotypes and omits some of them. The table includes 100,000 or so clones, roughly 86% detected once. Sequencing input: peripheral blood. Receptor source: a woman aged 25 to 39 with acute or convalescent COVID-19. Both conserved end residues are part of each CDR3. D genes are given only for firm matches. Rows give clone size only sometimes, using once, few, many, or a class for an expanded clone.

d_gene: .
v_gene: TRBV9
abundance: .
j_gene: TRBJ1-2
CDR3aa: CASSVGLGQPANYGYTF
CDR3nt: TGTGCCAGCAGCGTAGGATTAGGACAGCCAGCTAACTATGGCTACACCTTC

d_gene: .
v_gene: TRBV12-3/TRBV12-4
abundance: .
j_gene: TRBJ1-5
CDR3aa: CASSSMGDNPQHF
CDR3nt: TGTGCCAGCAGTTCCATGGGGGACAACCCCCAGCATTTT

d_gene: .
v_gene: TRBV5-1
abundance: .
j_gene: TRBJ1-6
CDR3aa: CASTQGGSSYNSPLHF
CDR3nt: TGCGCCAGCACCCAAGGTGGGAGCTCCTATAATTCACCCCTCCACTTT

d_gene: .
v_gene: TRBV16
abundance: .
j_gene: TRBJ1-3
CDR3aa: CASSPGWAGNTIYF
CDR3nt: TGTGCCAGCAGCCCGGGATGGGCCGGAAACACCATATATTTT

d_gene: TRBD1
v_gene: TRBV3-1/TRBV3-2
abundance: few
j_gene: TRBJ1-2
CDR3aa: CASSQRGTGVNGYTF
CDR3nt: TGTGCCAGCAGCCAAAGAGGGACAGGGGTAAATGGCTACACCTTC

d_gene: TRBD1
v_gene: TRBV4-2
abundance: .
j_gene: TRBJ2-2
CDR3aa: CASSRYGTGKTGELFF
CDR3nt: TGTGCCAGCAGCCGCTACGGGACAGGGAAGACCGGGGAGCTGTTTTTT

d_gene: .
v_gene: TRBV11-2
abundance: .
j_gene: TRBJ1-2
CDR3aa: CASSLEIGVDYGYTF
CDR3nt: TGTGCCAGCAGCTTAGAGATCGGGGTTGACTATGGCTACACCTTC

d_gene: TRBD2
v_gene: TRBV6-2/TRBV6-3
abundance: .
j_gene: TRBJ2-1
CDR3aa: CASSQLAGSYNEQFF
CDR3nt: TGTGCCAGCAGTCAACTAGCGGGTTCCTACAATGAGCAGTTCTTC

d_gene: TRBD2
v_gene: TRBV6-6
abundance: .
j_gene: TRBJ2-3
CDR3aa: CASSLIAGGFSDTQYF
CDR3nt: TGTGCCAGCAGTCTTATAGCGGGGGGGTTCTCAGATACGCAGTATTTT

d_gene: TRBD1
v_gene: TRBV27
abundance: once
j_gene: TRBJ1-6
CDR3aa: CASSLSGGQDNSPLHF
CDR3nt: TGTGCCAGCAGTTTATCGGGGGGACAGGATAATTCACCCCTCCACTTT

d_gene: TRBD1
v_gene: TRBV11-3
abundance: .
j_gene: TRBJ1-1
CDR3aa: CASKAGTGGVNTEAFF
CDR3nt: TGTGCCAGCAAGGCCGGGACAGGGGGCGTCAACACTGAAGCTTTCTTT

d_gene: TRBD2
v_gene: TRBV2
abundance: .
j_gene: TRBJ2-5
CDR3aa: CASSWGGTQGETQYF
CDR3nt: TGTGCCAGCAGTTGGGGGGGGACCCAAGGGGAGACCCAGTACTTC

d_gene: .
v_gene: TRBV28
abundance: once
j_gene: TRBJ2-2
CDR3aa: CASSLLTGFTGELFF
CDR3nt: TGTGCCAGCAGTCTGCTTACAGGCTTCACCGGGGAGCTGTTTTTT

d_gene: .
v_gene: TRBV5-1
abundance: .
j_gene: TRBJ1-6
CDR3aa: CASSFGQRNSPLHF
CDR3nt: TGCGCCAGCAGCTTCGGACAGAGGAATTCACCCCTCCACTTT

d_gene: TRBD1
v_gene: TRBV2
abundance: few
j_gene: TRBJ2-7
CDR3aa: CASIRDRGNEQYF
CDR3nt: TGTGCCAGCATCCGGGACAGGGGGAACGAGCAGTACTTC

d_gene: TRBD1
v_gene: TRBV2
abundance: .
j_gene: TRBJ1-6
CDR3aa: CASSTSGGLKPLHF
CDR3nt: TGTGCCAGCAGTACCTCAGGGGGATTAAAACCCCTCCACTTT

d_gene: .
v_gene: TRBV6-5
abundance: .
j_gene: TRBJ2-7
CDR3aa: CASSPQTVIPYEQYF
CDR3nt: TGTGCCAGCAGCCCCCAGACAGTTATTCCCTACGAGCAGTACTTC

d_gene: .
v_gene: TRBV28
abundance: .
j_gene: TRBJ2-7
CDR3aa: CASSRPRESEQYF
CDR3nt: TGTGCCAGCAGCCGACCGAGGGAGTCCGAGCAGTACTTC

d_gene: .
v_gene: TRBV20-1
abundance: .
j_gene: TRBJ2-3
CDR3aa: CSARGQDTQYF
CDR3nt: TGCAGTGCTAGGGGGCAGGATACGCAGTATTTT

d_gene: TRBD1
v_gene: TRBV28
abundance: .
j_gene: TRBJ1-6
CDR3aa: CASRTGQANSPLHF
CDR3nt: TGTGCCAGCAGAACGGGACAGGCTAATTCACCCCTCCACTTT

d_gene: .
v_gene: TRBV5-6
abundance: .
j_gene: TRBJ1-5
CDR3aa: CASSLVAAENQPQHF
CDR3nt: TGTGCCAGCAGCTTGGTGGCGGCAGAGAATCAGCCCCAGCATTTT

d_gene: .
v_gene: TRBV13
abundance: .
j_gene: TRBJ2-2
CDR3aa: CASSPPVQGELFF
CDR3nt: TGTGCCAGCAGCCCTCCCGTCCAGGGGGAGCTGTTTTTT

d_gene: TRBD2
v_gene: TRBV5-1
abundance: once
j_gene: TRBJ2-1
CDR3aa: CASSLGTSEYNEQFF
CDR3nt: TGCGCCAGCAGCTTGGGGACTAGCGAATACAATGAGCAGTTCTTC

d_gene: .
v_gene: TRBV5-8
abundance: once
j_gene: TRBJ1-3
CDR3aa: CASSYPDSTIYF
CDR3nt: TGTGCCAGCAGCTACCCGGACAGCACCATATATTTT

d_gene: .
v_gene: TRBV28
abundance: .
j_gene: TRBJ1-1
CDR3aa: CASSPALVHMNTEAFF
CDR3nt: TGTGCCAGCAGCCCCGCCCTTGTGCACATGAACACTGAAGCTTTCTTT

d_gene: .
v_gene: TRBV5-1
abundance: .
j_gene: TRBJ1-4
CDR3aa: CASSEEGSRATNEKLFF
CDR3nt: TGCGCCAGCAGCGAGGAGGGGTCCCGGGCAACTAATGAAAAACTGTTTTTT

d_gene: .
v_gene: TRBV9
abundance: .
j_gene: TRBJ1-6
CDR3aa: CASSLSGNSPLHF
CDR3nt: TGTGCCAGCAGCCTCAGCGGAAATTCACCCCTCCACTTT

d_gene: .
v_gene: TRBV5-1
abundance: .
j_gene: TRBJ1-2
CDR3aa: CASSYQGDGYTF
CDR3nt: TGCGCCAGCAGCTACCAAGGGGATGGCTACACCTTC

d_gene: TRBD1
v_gene: TRBV18
abundance: few
j_gene: TRBJ1-2
CDR3aa: CASSHRQGLYGYTF
CDR3nt: TGTGCCAGCTCACACCGACAGGGGCTCTATGGCTACACCTTC

d_gene: .
v_gene: TRBV18
abundance: .
j_gene: TRBJ2-7
CDR3aa: CASSPSERTEQYF
CDR3nt: TGTGCCAGCTCACCTTCTGAGCGTACCGAGCAGTACTTC

d_gene: .
v_gene: TRBV19
abundance: .
j_gene: TRBJ2-3
CDR3aa: CASSTFLPATGPTDTQYF
CDR3nt: TGTGCCAGTAGTACCTTCCTCCCCGCGACAGGTCCCACAGATACGCAGTATTTT

d_gene: .
v_gene: TRBV2
abundance: .
j_gene: TRBJ2-7
CDR3aa: CASSEEGHTDF
CDR3nt: TGTGCCAGCAGTGAAGAGGGACACACAGACTTC

d_gene: .
v_gene: TRBV5-6
abundance: .
j_gene: TRBJ2-2
CDR3aa: CASSLWRQGELFF
CDR3nt: TGTGCCAGCAGCTTGTGGAGGCAGGGGGAGCTGTTTTTT

d_gene: TRBD2
v_gene: TRBV13
abundance: .
j_gene: TRBJ2-3
CDR3aa: CASSSRTSGGAGDTQYF
CDR3nt: TGTGCCAGCAGCTCCCGGACTAGCGGGGGGGCTGGAGATACGCAGTATTTT

d_gene: .
v_gene: TRBV11-3
abundance: .
j_gene: TRBJ1-2
CDR3aa: CASSLESGDYGYTF
CDR3nt: TGTGCCAGCAGCTTGGAATCAGGGGACTATGGCTACACCTTC

d_gene: TRBD2
v_gene: TRBV9
abundance: .
j_gene: TRBJ2-2
CDR3aa: CASSADRGVRAGELFF
CDR3nt: TGTGCCAGCAGCGCCGACCGGGGGGTTCGGGCCGGGGAGCTGTTTTTT

d_gene: TRBD1
v_gene: TRBV11-3
abundance: .
j_gene: TRBJ2-2
CDR3aa: CASTRALTGMNTGELFF
CDR3nt: TGTGCCAGCACCCGTGCCTTGACAGGGATGAACACCGGGGAGCTGTTTTTT

d_gene: .
v_gene: TRBV30
abundance: .
j_gene: TRBJ2-1
CDR3aa: CAWSVLSAGLGSVVYNEQFF
CDR3nt: TGTGCCTGGAGTGTATTATCAGCAGGGTTAGGTTCCGTCGTCTACAATGAGCAGTTCTTC

d_gene: TRBD1
v_gene: TRBV15
abundance: .
j_gene: TRBJ2-7
CDR3aa: CATSSFPGQVTYEQYF
CDR3nt: TGTGCCACCAGCAGCTTCCCGGGACAGGTGACCTACGAGCAGTACTTC